This T cell receptor (beta chain) was recorded in a study of blood T cell repertoires in COVID-19. Overall study context: Samples representing acute and convalescent COVID-19 were sourced from the United States, Italy and Spain. The cDNA or gDNA used as material had been derived from T cells, B-cell-depleted T cells, or PBMCs.

Per the germline V gene, CDR1 is LGHNA and CDR2 is YNFKEQ. This CDR3 has 17 amino acids. Losses at the gene ends were 1 base for V and 2 bases for J; bases not matched to a gene: 8. As processed by the authors: Nucleated cell number was recorded as an estimate derived from reference gene primer amplification. Measured with immunoSEQ multiplex PCR; TCRdb has only the in-frame clones, and not every one. V and J calls and clone size are given by that table; D and trimming were obtained from the DNA. The sample carries 250,000 to 300,000 clones, approximately 91% recorded once. The chain uses TRBV4-2 and TRBJ2-1, with 7 bases aligning to TRBD2. The clonotype was recovered from a woman in her thirties or forties who had recovered from COVID-19. The specimen sequenced was peripheral blood. The DNA for the CDR3 is TGTGCCAGCAGCCAAGGGGTGGGGGGGACTACCTACAATGAGCAGTTCTTC. It translates to CASSQGVGGTTYNEQFF.